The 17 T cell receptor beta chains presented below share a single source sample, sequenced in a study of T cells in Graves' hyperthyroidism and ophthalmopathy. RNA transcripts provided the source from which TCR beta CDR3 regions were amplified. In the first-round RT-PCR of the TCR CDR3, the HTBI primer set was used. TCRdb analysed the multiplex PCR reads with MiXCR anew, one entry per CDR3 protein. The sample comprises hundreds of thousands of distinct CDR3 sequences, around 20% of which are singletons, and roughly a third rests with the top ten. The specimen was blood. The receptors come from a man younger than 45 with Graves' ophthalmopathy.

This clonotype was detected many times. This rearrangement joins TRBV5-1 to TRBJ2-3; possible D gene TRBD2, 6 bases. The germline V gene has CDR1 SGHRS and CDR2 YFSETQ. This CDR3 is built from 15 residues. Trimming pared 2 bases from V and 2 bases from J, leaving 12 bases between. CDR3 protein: CASSLKPGDTDTQYF. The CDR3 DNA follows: TGCGCCAGCAGCTTAAAGCCGGGAGACACAGATACGCAGTATTTT.

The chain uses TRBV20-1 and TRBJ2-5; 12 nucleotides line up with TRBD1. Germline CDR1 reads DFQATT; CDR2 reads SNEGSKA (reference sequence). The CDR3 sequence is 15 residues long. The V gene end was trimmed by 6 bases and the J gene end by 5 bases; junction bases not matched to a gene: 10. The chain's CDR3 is CSALGGQGARETQYF. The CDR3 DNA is TGCAGTGCCCTTGGGGGACAGGGGGCAAGGGAGACCCAGTACTTC.

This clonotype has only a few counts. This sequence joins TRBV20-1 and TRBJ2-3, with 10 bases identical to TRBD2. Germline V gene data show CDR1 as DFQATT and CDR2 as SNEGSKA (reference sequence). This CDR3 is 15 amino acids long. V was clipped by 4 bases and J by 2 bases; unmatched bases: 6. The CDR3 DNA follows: TGCAGTGCTAAAGCTAGCGGGAGTTACACAGATACGCAGTATTTT. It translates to CSAKASGSYTDTQYF.

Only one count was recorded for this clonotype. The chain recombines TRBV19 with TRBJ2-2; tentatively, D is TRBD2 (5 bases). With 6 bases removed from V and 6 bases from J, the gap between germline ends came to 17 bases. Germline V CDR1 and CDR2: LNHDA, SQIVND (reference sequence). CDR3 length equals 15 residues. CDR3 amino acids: CASRGGRVEAGELFF. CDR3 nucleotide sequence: TGTGCCAGTAGGGGCGGGCGAGTCGAAGCCGGGGAGCTGTTTTTT.

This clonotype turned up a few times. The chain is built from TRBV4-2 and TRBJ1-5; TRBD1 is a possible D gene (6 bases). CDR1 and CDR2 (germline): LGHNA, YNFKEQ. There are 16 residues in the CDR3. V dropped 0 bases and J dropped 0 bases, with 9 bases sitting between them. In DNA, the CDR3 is TGTGCCAGCAGCCAAGAATGGACAGATAGCAATCAGCCCCAGCATTTT. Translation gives CASSQEWTDSNQPQHF.

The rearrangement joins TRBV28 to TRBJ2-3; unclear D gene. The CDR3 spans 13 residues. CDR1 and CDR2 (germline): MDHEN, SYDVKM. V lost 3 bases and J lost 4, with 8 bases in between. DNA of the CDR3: TGTGCCAGCAGTTTTACTACCGCAGATACGCAGTATTTT. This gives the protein CASSFTTADTQYF. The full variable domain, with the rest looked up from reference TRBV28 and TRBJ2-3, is DVKVTQSSRYLVKRTGEKVFLECVQDMDHENMFWYRQDPGLGLRLIYFSYDVKMKEKGDIPEGYSVSREKKERFSLILESASTNQTSMYLCASSFTTADTQYFGPGTRLTVL.

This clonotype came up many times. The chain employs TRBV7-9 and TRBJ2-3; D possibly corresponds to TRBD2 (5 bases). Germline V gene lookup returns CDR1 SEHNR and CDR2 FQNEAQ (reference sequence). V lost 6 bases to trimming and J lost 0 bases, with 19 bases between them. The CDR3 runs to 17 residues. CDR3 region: CASRLVGRPTSTDTQYF. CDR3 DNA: TGTGCCAGCAGACTAGTGGGTAGACCTACTAGCACAGATACGCAGTATTTT.

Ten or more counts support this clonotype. DNA for the CDR3: TGTGCCAGCAGCAGGACAGGATCTAACTATGGCTACACCTTC. Its translation is CASSRTGSNYGYTF. V is TRBV2 and J is TRBJ1-2, with 7 bases identical to TRBD1. CDR3 length equals 14 residues. Trimming cost V 6 bases and J 0 bases; bases outside gene matches: 4. The germline gives CDR1 SNHLY, CDR2 FYNNEI.

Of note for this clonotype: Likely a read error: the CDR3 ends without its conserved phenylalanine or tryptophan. CDR3 DNA: TGTGCCAGCGTAGACGGGAGTCGGACCGGGGAGCTGTTTCTT. Its translation is CASVDGSRTGELFL. The rearrangement uses TRBV3-1 and TRBJ2-2; tentative D call: TRBD2 (6 bases). This CDR3 has 14 residues. CDR1 and CDR2 from the germline V gene are LGHDT and YNNKEL (reference sequence). V lost 8 bases and J lost 5, with 15 bases in between.

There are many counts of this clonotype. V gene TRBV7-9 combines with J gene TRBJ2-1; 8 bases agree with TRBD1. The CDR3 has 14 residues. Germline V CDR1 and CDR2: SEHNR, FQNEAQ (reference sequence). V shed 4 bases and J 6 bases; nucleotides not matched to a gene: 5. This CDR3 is CASSSPGTGNEQFF. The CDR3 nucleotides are TGTGCCAGCAGCTCCCCCGGGACAGGCAATGAGCAGTTCTTC.

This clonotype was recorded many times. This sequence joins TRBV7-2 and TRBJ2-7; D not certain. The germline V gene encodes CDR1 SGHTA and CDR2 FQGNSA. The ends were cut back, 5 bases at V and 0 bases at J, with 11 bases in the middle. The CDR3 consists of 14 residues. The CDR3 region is CASSQTFSSYEQYF. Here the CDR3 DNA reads TGTGCCAGCAGCCAAACGTTTAGCTCCTACGAGCAGTACTTC.

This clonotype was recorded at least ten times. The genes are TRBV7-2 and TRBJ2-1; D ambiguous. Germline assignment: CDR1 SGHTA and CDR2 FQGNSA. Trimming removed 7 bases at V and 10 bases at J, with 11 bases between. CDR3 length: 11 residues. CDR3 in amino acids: CASTINREQFF. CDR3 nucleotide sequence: TGTGCCAGCACCATAAACCGGGAGCAGTTCTTC. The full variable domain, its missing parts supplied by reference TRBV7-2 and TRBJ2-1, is GAGVSQSPSNKVTEKGKDVELRCDPISGHTALYWYRQSLGQGLEFLIYFQGNSAPDKSGLPSDRFSAERTGGSVSTLTIQRTQQEDSAVYLCASTINREQFFGPGTRLTVL.

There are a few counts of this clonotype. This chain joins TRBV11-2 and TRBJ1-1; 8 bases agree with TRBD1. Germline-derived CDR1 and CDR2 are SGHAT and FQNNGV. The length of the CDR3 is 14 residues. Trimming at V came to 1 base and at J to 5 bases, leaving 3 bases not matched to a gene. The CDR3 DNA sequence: TGTGCCAGCAGCTTAGGGACAGGGATTACTGAAGCTTTCTTT. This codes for CASSLGTGITEAFF.

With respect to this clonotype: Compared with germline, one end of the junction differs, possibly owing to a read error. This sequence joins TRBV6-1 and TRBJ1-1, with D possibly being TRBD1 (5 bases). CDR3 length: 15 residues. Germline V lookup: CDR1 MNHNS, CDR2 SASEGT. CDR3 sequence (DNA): TGTGCCAGCACTCCGAAGTCTCGGACATTCGCTGAAGATTTCTTT. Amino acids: CASTPKSRTFAEDFF.

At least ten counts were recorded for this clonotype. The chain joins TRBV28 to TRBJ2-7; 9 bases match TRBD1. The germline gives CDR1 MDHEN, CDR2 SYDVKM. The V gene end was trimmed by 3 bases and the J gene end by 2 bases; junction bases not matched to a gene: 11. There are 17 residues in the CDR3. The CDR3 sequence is CASSLYPGTGHTYEQYF. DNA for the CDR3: TGTGCCAGCAGTTTGTACCCCGGGACAGGGCACACCTACGAGCAGTACTTC.

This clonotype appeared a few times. CDR3 sequence reads: CASSSGSFVEYEQYF. DNA of the CDR3: TGTGCCAGCAGTTCCGGGTCTTTCGTAGAGTACGAGCAGTACTTC. V usage is TRBV28 and J usage is TRBJ2-7; D not certain. The CDR3 sequence is 15 residues long. V shed 4 bases and J shed 4 bases, with 17 bases lying between them. The germline V gene encodes CDR1 MDHEN and CDR2 SYDVKM.

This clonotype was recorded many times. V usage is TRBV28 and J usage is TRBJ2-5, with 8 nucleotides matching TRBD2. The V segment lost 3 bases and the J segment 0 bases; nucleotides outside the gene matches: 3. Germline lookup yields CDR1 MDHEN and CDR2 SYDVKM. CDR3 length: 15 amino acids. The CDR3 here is CASSFVAGYQETQYF. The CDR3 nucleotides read TGTGCCAGCAGTTTCGTAGCGGGATACCAAGAGACCCAGTACTTC.